Described below is a single T cell receptor (beta chain) sequence and its context. The target of this receptor is not known. Per-nucleotide qualities are absent, and no much larger clonotype sits a single base away. The CDR3 regions of human TCRbeta chains were analyzed by immunosequencing. On the study's bioinformatics: Repertoire TCRs were matched against a reference library of SARS-CoV-2-specific TCRs generated with the MIRA antigen-specificity platform. Breadth was defined as the fraction of unique TCRs that were SARS-CoV-2-associated. Depth was defined as the fraction of total T cells that were SARS-CoV-2-associated. Using the MIRA data, every spike-specific TCR was mapped to the spike region that the TCR reacted to and assigned to either a CD4 or a CD8 class. Log10-transformed breadth and depth values were compared by one-way ANOVA with Sidak's multiple comparisons tests. TCRdb took this table from immuneACCESS and kept in-frame rearrangements with V and J called. Such tables lack part of the clones; where checked against another copy, unresolved V genes explain under half of the gap, and the rest is unexplained. That table supplies the V and J calls and clone size; D and trimming were determined from the DNA. Within this sample are roughly 85,000 clones, with around 85% of them counted one time only. In total, the top ten clones hold 7% of the sample.

This sample's time point label indicates: baseline before first vaccination. Vaccinee samples were obtained from the UK trials COV001 and COV002, which included a single-blind randomized controlled phase 2/3 trial of AZD1222 (ChAdOx1 nCoV-19) in healthy adults. For TCRbeta chain sequencing, PBMC samples were collected from trial participants at day 0 and at day 28 after the second dose. This sample is drawn from a study of T cell responses to AZD1222 COVID-19 vaccine (dated by TCRdb to the early 2020s). Broadly, across the study: Because spike-specific TCR depth and breadth did not differ between the two schedules, AZD1222 recipients who got a second dose at roughly 4 weeks were pooled with those who got a second dose at roughly 12 weeks. TCR sequencing covered 233 trial participants: 207 given two doses of AZD1222 and 26 given two doses of MenACWY control vaccine. Trial participants were enrolled by age into 18-55, 56-69 and 70-plus year subgroups, with approximately 150, 30 and 60 TCR-sequenced participants respectively.

The CDR3 contains 13 residues, cysteine and phenylalanine counted. The CDR3 DNA has 39 bases and is translated from base 1. CDR1 and CDR2 (MDHEN, SYDVKM) derive from the germline V gene. Trimming accounts for 11 bases at V and 8 bases at J, while the number of junction bases matched to no gene is 14. Study-wide findings and limitations: The 56-69-year group was small, and its depth increase did not reach significance, likely because of low power. After two AZD1222 doses, spike-specific TCR breadth and depth were significantly higher than at day 0 and than in MenACWY recipients. Participants were mostly white British, with more females than males. The authors suggested clonal diversity may have been underestimated. Conclusions about previously exposed vaccinees were limited because only a handful of AZD1222 recipients were SARS-CoV-2 seropositive at baseline. The vaccine-associated CD4 TCRs covered the entire spike protein, and the dominant responses fell in regions 160-218 and 743-854. Because no day 14 peak-response samples were available, repertoires were characterized only after the peak T cell response. Nearly half of unique spike-specific TCRs reportedly recognized epitopes outside regions mutated in the B.1.351 and B.1.1.7 variants.

The chain is encoded by TRBV28 joined to TRBJ1-2; 7 bases in the junction line up with TRBD1. This material consisted of peripheral blood, taken on day 0 of AZD1222 vaccination. The receptor was derived from an adult in good health. The CDR3: CAADPNQGGGYTF. The DNA reads as follows: TGTGCCGCAGATCCTAACCAGGGGGGAGGCTACACCTTC.